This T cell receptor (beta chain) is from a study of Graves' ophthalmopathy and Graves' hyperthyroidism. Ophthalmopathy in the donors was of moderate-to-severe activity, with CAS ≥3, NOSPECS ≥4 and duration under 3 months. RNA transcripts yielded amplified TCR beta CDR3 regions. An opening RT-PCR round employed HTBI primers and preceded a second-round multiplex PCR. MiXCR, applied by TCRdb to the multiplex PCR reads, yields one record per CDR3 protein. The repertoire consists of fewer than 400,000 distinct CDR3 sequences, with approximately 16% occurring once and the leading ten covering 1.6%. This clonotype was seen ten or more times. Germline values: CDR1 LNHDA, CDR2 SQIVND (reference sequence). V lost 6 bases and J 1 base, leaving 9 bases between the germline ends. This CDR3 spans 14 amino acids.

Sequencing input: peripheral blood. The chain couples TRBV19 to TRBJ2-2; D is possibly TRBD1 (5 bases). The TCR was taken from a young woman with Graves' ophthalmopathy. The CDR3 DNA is TGTGCCAGTAGGACAGCGTTGAACACCGGGGAGCTGTTTTTT. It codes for CASRTALNTGELFF.